This TCR beta chain was obtained from a study of blood T cell repertoires in COVID-19. Study context: From the United States, Italy and Spain came samples of acute and convalescent COVID-19. The analysed material was cDNA or gDNA that came from T cells, B-cell-depleted T cells, or PBMCs.

Patients in Seattle were enrolled during active infection, then followed longitudinally. This CDR3 region has 14 residues. V lost 4 bases, J lost 5 bases, and 15 bases lay in between. The germline gives CDR1 SGHNT, CDR2 YYREEE (reference sequence). Sequencing used immunoSEQ multiplex PCR; TCRdb keeps in-frame clones, though not all of them. The table has approximately 170,000 clones, roughly nine tenths seen once. This chain uses TRBV5-4 with TRBJ2-5; D perhaps matches TRBD2 (6 bases). The sequenced sample consisted of peripheral blood. The TCR originated in a woman aged 60-75 years with COVID-19, enrolled during active disease. In nucleotides, the CDR3 is TGTGCCAGCAGCCACCCCTCTGGGGGGGAGACCCAGTACTTC. Residues: CASSHPSGGETQYF.